This record looks at one T cell receptor beta chain sequence and its context. This sample was included in a study of preoperative IRX-2 immunotherapy in early breast cancer. Repertoires were generated with immunoSEQ multiplex PCR, while TCRdb's copy carries only in-frame clones and drops some. The sample consists of roughly 43,000 clones, approximately 95% of them appearing once. The treatment denotes: preoperative locoregional IRX-2 cytokine immunotherapy. The input for sequencing was tumor tissue, taken after IRX-2 immunotherapy. This sequence was found in a human donor with breast cancer.

CDR3 loop: CASSVLASGDLREEQYF. CDR3 nucleotide sequence: TGTGCCAGTAGTGTGTTAGCTTCAGGGGACCTTCGGGAAGAGCAGTACTTC. The V call is TRBV19, the J call TRBJ2-7, with a possible D match to TRBD1 (6 bases). Germline loops: CDR1 LNHDA, CDR2 SQIVND (reference sequence). The germline V and J ends were trimmed by 5 bases and 7 bases, with 27 bases remaining between them. The CDR3 has 17 amino acids.